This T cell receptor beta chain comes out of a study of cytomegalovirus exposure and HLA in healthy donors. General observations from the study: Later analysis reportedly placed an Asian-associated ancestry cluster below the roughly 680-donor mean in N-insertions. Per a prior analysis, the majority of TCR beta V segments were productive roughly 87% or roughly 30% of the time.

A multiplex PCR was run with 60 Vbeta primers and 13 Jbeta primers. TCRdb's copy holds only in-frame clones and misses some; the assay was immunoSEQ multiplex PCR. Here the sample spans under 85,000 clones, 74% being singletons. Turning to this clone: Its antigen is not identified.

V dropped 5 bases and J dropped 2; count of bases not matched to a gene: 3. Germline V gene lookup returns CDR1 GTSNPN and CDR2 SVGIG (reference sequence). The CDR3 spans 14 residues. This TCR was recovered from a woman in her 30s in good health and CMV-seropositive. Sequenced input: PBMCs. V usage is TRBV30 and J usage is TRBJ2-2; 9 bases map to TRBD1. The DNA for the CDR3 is TGTGCCTGGGGACAGGGGTTTAACACCGGGGAGCTGTTTTTT. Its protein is CAWGQGFNTGELFF.